The following is a T cell receptor beta chain sequence with its context. This table comes from immunoSEQ multiplex PCR, and its TCRdb copy is limited to in-frame clones, with some not included. The data show roughly 1 million clones, with about 75% seen just once and about 1.5% held by the top ten. The data were taken from a study of shared clonotypes between healthy human individuals. The clonotype originates from a man younger than 30 in good health. The sequencing input was memory CD4+ T cells sorted from blood. Subset here: CD45RA-negative fraction.

This CDR3 is CASRPASSPLHF. The CDR3 DNA reads as TGTGCCAGCAGGCCTGCGAGCTCACCCCTCCACTTT. The rearrangement uses TRBV2 and TRBJ1-6; D not resolved. Trimming took off 6 bases at V and 10 bases at J, with 10 bases between the two ends. The germline V gene has CDR1 SNHLY and CDR2 FYNNEI. The CDR3 covers 12 residues.